This is a list of T cell receptor beta chains from one sample in a study of cytotoxic CD8 clonotypes in ibrutinib-treated CLL. Method: immunoSEQ multiplex PCR; TCRdb's copy keeps in-frame clones and lacks some. The sample records 160,000 or so clones, 70% to 90% being singletons. This sample comprised PBMCs, obtained at disease progression, from a patient treated with ibrutinib. These receptors were obtained from a human donor with chronic lymphocytic leukemia. Each CDR3 is given with its conserved first and last residue.

j_call: TRBJ1-5
v_call: TRBV19
cdr3_aa: CASSISKGRASNQPQHF

j_call: TRBJ1-2
v_call: TRBV5-6
cdr3_aa: CASSLGDPYGYTF

j_call: TRBJ2-1
v_call: TRBV9
cdr3_aa: CASSTGTNDAYNEQFF

j_call: TRBJ2-1
v_call: TRBV5-6
cdr3_aa: CASSSDEAGQRFF

j_call: TRBJ1-2
v_call: TRBV28
cdr3_aa: CASSSAATGAYGYTF

j_call: TRBJ1-1
v_call: TRBV19
cdr3_aa: CASSVGQGRRNTEAFF

j_call: TRBJ2-2
v_call: TRBV5-5
cdr3_aa: CASSLPMVRAGDVGGELFF

j_call: TRBJ1-2
v_call: TRBV7-9
cdr3_aa: CASSRTGEYGYTF

j_call: TRBJ2-7
v_call: TRBV28
cdr3_aa: CASSLWAEGGASGRGQYF

j_call: TRBJ2-3
v_call: TRBV27
cdr3_aa: CASSLLAGYTDTQYF

j_call: TRBJ1-1
v_call: TRBV23-1
cdr3_aa: CASSQSVGEAFF

j_call: TRBJ2-2
v_call: TRBV5-4
cdr3_aa: CASSLSQNTGELFF

j_call: TRBJ2-2
v_call: TRBV11-3
cdr3_aa: CASSHQGQEVTGELFF

j_call: TRBJ1-5
v_call: TRBV7-9
cdr3_aa: CASSLGQRNQPQHF

j_call: TRBJ2-1
v_call: TRBV2
cdr3_aa: CASSEWAGEYNEQFF

j_call: TRBJ1-1
v_call: TRBV7-2
cdr3_aa: CASSAQGRGTEAFF

j_call: TRBJ2-7
v_call: TRBV7-9
cdr3_aa: CASSLGGPVGEQYF

j_call: TRBJ2-1
v_call: TRBV21-1
cdr3_aa: CASSKGGSHYNEQFF

j_call: TRBJ2-1
v_call: TRBV7-2
cdr3_aa: CASSLDRAQFF

j_call: TRBJ2-7
v_call: TRBV12-5
cdr3_aa: CASGTIAGPSYEQYF

j_call: TRBJ1-4
v_call: TRBV5-4
cdr3_aa: CASSLEGPDEKLFF

j_call: TRBJ2-3
v_call: TRBV5-4
cdr3_aa: CASSPAWREDTQYF

j_call: TRBJ2-5
v_call: TRBV7-7
cdr3_aa: CASSLAEGVETQYF

j_call: TRBJ2-7
v_call: TRBV2
cdr3_aa: CASRPTGTYEQYF

j_call: TRBJ1-2
v_call: TRBV20-1
cdr3_aa: CSAAGGEGYTF

j_call: TRBJ2-2
v_call: TRBV4-1
cdr3_aa: CASSPWQGNTGELFF

j_call: TRBJ2-1
v_call: TRBV5-1
cdr3_aa: CASSYQGPYNEQFF

j_call: TRBJ1-1
v_call: TRBV14
cdr3_aa: CASSQVGTLYTEAFF

j_call: TRBJ1-2
v_call: TRBV6-1
cdr3_aa: CASSEATSGGFYGYTF

j_call: TRBJ2-7
v_call: TRBV6-1
cdr3_aa: CASSVKPTYEQYF

j_call: TRBJ1-1
v_call: TRBV5-1
cdr3_aa: CASSQGQANTEAFF

j_call: TRBJ1-2
v_call: TRBV7-2
cdr3_aa: CASHSGVSYGYTF

j_call: TRBJ1-1
v_call: TRBV6-6
cdr3_aa: CASTLRRDLNTEAFF

j_call: TRBJ2-7
v_call: TRBV4-1
cdr3_aa: CASSHGLAGAYEQYF

j_call: TRBJ2-7
v_call: TRBV6-6
cdr3_aa: CASSYREAGYSYEQYF

j_call: TRBJ1-1
v_call: TRBV7-2
cdr3_aa: CASSATDTEAFF

j_call: TRBJ1-1
v_call: TRBV28
cdr3_aa: CASSLLPVPLNTEAFF

j_call: TRBJ2-7
v_call: TRBV4-1
cdr3_aa: CASSQALSGQGTYEQYF

j_call: TRBJ2-1
v_call: TRBV20-1
cdr3_aa: CSVGSSDEQFF

j_call: TRBJ2-1
v_call: TRBV18
cdr3_aa: CASSPMGVSRNEQFF

j_call: TRBJ1-2
v_call: TRBV5-5
cdr3_aa: CASSSGRDYGYTF

j_call: TRBJ2-2
v_call: TRBV7-2
cdr3_aa: CASSLGTSTGELFF

j_call: TRBJ2-7
v_call: TRBV7-6
cdr3_aa: CASSLPGTQYEQYF

j_call: TRBJ2-1
v_call: TRBV19
cdr3_aa: CASSKSEGEQFF

j_call: TRBJ1-2
v_call: TRBV5-8
cdr3_aa: CASSHDRGHGYTF

j_call: TRBJ1-1
v_call: TRBV7-9
cdr3_aa: CASSDRTGQNQEAFF

j_call: TRBJ1-5
v_call: TRBV6-5
cdr3_aa: CASSYQQGHQPQHF

j_call: TRBJ1-1
v_call: TRBV2
cdr3_aa: CASSEEGMNTEAFF

j_call: TRBJ2-3
v_call: TRBV5-1
cdr3_aa: CASSLEWGTDTQYF

j_call: TRBJ1-1
v_call: TRBV7-2
cdr3_aa: CASSLASGAQGEAFF